What follows is one T cell receptor (beta chain) and its context. Its cognate antigen is unknown. Using immunoSEQ multiplex PCR, the repertoire was profiled, and TCRdb retains in-frame clones only, with some absent. The sample gives 65,000 to 95,000 clones, 80% of which show up once; approximately 22% is in the top ten. The record originates from a study of T cell responses to AZD1222 COVID-19 vaccine. Overall study findings and caveats: Only a handful of people who got AZD1222 tested seropositive at baseline. Spike-specific TCR breadth and depth went up after people got two AZD1222 doses.

Trimming at V came to 2 bases and at J to 9 bases, leaving 12 bases not matched to a gene. CDR3 length equals 17 residues. In germline, CDR1 is SGHVS, CDR2 FNYEAQ. The clonotype originates from an adult in good health. Material: peripheral blood, obtained on day 0 of AZD1222 vaccination. The chain uses TRBV7-6 and TRBJ2-1; 11 bases align to TRBD2. CDR3 amino acids: CASSLQIAGGLWGEQFF. CDR3 DNA: TGTGCCAGCAGCTTACAGATAGCGGGAGGGCTATGGGGTGAGCAGTTCTTC. The complete variable domain, with remaining parts taken from reference TRBV7-6 and TRBJ2-1, reads GAGVSQSPRYKVTKRGQDVALRCDPISGHVSLYWYRQALGQGPEFLTYFNYEAQQDKSGLPNDRFSAERPEGSISTLTIQRTEQRDSAMYRCASSLQIAGGLWGEQFFGPGTRLTVL.